The next 22 T cell receptor beta chains were all read from a single sample in a study of T cell responses to AZD1222 COVID-19 vaccine. Produced via immunoSEQ multiplex PCR; TCRdb's table is partial and in-frame only. The data show 7,500 to 9,500 clones, approximately 87% seen once. Sample: peripheral blood, taken 28 days after the second AZD1222 dose. Receptor source: an adult who received the AZD1222 COVID-19 vaccine.

CDR3 nucleotide sequence: TGCAGCGTTTCGTCTGGACAGGGGGCATCGGGCTACGAGCAGTACTTC. Translated, it gives CSVSSGQGASGYEQYF. This rearrangement joins TRBV29-1 to TRBJ2-7; 11 positions agree with TRBD1. Looked up from germline, CDR1 is SQVTM and CDR2 is ANQGSEA. This CDR3 region has 16 residues. The J segment lost 3 bases and the V segment lost 5 bases, leaving 12 bases of the junction unmatched.

The V call is TRBV7-3, the J call TRBJ2-7, with a tentative D call TRBD1 (6 bases). Between the trimmed V and J ends, which lost 1 base and 0 bases, there was a span of 13 bases. The CDR3 is 16 amino acids. The V gene's germline CDR1 is SGHTA and CDR2 FQGTGA. The CDR3 nucleotides are TGTGCCAGCAGCTTAAGTGGTGACAGGTACTCCTACGAGCAGTACTTC. As protein: CASSLSGDRYSYEQYF.

The chain joins TRBV7-2 to TRBJ2-3, with TRBD2 as a possible D gene (6 bases). The V gene's germline CDR1 is SGHTA and CDR2 FQGNSA. Deletions cut 5 bases from V and 3 bases from J, with 12 bases between. CDR3 length: 14 amino acids. In nucleotides, the CDR3 is TGTGCCAGCAGCCCCCCCGCGGGAACAGATACGCAGTATTTT. This sequence encodes CASSPPAGTDTQYF. The full variable domain, its missing parts supplied by reference TRBV7-2 and TRBJ2-3, is GAGVSQSPSNKVTEKGKDVELRCDPISGHTALYWYRQSLGQGLEFLIYFQGNSAPDKSGLPSDRFSAERTGGSVSTLTIQRTQQEDSAVYLCASSPPAGTDTQYFGPGTRLTVL.

This clone was observed a single time. The rearrangement links TRBV7-2 to TRBJ2-1; tentative D call: TRBD1 (5 bases). This CDR3 is 13 amino acids long. CDR1 SGHTA and CDR2 FQGNSA come from the germline V gene. V was shortened by 5 bases and J by 7 bases, with 12 bases between the two germline ends. The CDR3 DNA reads TGTGCCAGCAGCGGAAGCAGGGTGAATGAGCAGTTCTTC. It translates to CASSGSRVNEQFF. Variable domain in full (rest from reference TRBV7-2 and TRBJ2-1): GAGVSQSPSNKVTEKGKDVELRCDPISGHTALYWYRQSLGQGLEFLIYFQGNSAPDKSGLPSDRFSAERTGGSVSTLTIQRTQQEDSAVYLCASSGSRVNEQFFGPGTRLTVL.

The J gene is TRBJ1-4, the V gene TRBV13; 7 bases are shared with TRBD1. V trimming: 4 bases; J trimming: 2 bases; junction bases outside the gene matches: 1. Germline assignment: CDR1 PRHDT and CDR2 FYEKMQ (reference sequence). This CDR3 is built from 14 residues. CDR3 nucleotides: TGTGCCAGCAGCTGGGGACAGACTAATGAAAAACTGTTTTTT. Amino acid sequence: CASSWGQTNEKLFF.

There are a few counts of this clone. This sequence joins TRBV2 and TRBJ1-1; D is unclear. This CDR3 spans 13 amino acids. V lost 10 bases and J 0 bases, leaving 12 bases between the germline ends. Germline V gives CDR1 SNHLY, CDR2 FYNNEI. In DNA form, the CDR3 reads TGTGCCACCGCGGGCCTCATGAACACTGAAGCTTTCTTT. Translation: CATAGLMNTEAFF. Full variable domain (missing parts from reference TRBV2 and TRBJ1-1): EPEVTQTPSHQVTQMGQEVILRCVPISNHLYFYWYRQILGQKVEFLVSFYNNEISEKSEIFDDQFSVERPDGSNFTLKIRSTKLEDSAMYFCATAGLMNTEAFFGQGTRLTVV.

The CDR3 coding sequence is TGTGCCAGCAGCTTAGGCGGAATGAACACTGAAGCTTTCTTT. It translates to CASSLGGMNTEAFF. This chain connects TRBV7-2 to TRBJ1-1; D is unclear. Germline loops: CDR1 SGHTA, CDR2 FQGNSA. The CDR3 is 14 residues long. Trimming took off 1 base at V and 0 bases at J, with 6 bases between the two ends. Variable domain in full (rest from reference TRBV7-2 and TRBJ1-1): GAGVSQSPSNKVTEKGKDVELRCDPISGHTALYWYRQSLGQGLEFLIYFQGNSAPDKSGLPSDRFSAERTGGSVSTLTIQRTQQEDSAVYLCASSLGGMNTEAFFGQGTRLTVV.

This clone was recorded once. This chain connects TRBV28 to TRBJ2-7, with 10 bases aligning to TRBD2. Germline CDR1 MDHEN, CDR2 SYDVKM. The length of the CDR3 is 14 residues. J gave up 5 bases and V 6 bases, and 7 bases lay outside the gene matches. CDR3 bases: TGTGCCAGCAGCAGAGCGGGAGGGCCCCACGAGCAGTACTTC. Its translation: CASSRAGGPHEQYF.

The chain combines TRBV6-5 with TRBJ2-1, with D perhaps given as TRBD1 or TRBD2 (5 bases each). Trimming took 6 bases from V and 1 from J, leaving 10 bases between them. CDR1 is MNHEY and CDR2 is SVGAGI in the germline V gene. The CDR3 consists of 14 residues. The CDR3 loop is CASRRGGSYNEQFF. CDR3 DNA sequence: TGTGCCAGCAGGAGGGGCGGGTCCTACAATGAGCAGTTCTTC.

The V call is TRBV28, the J call TRBJ2-7; 8 nucleotides agree with TRBD2. CDR1 and CDR2 (germline): MDHEN, SYDVKM. Trimming took 3 bases from V and 5 from J; bases not matched to a gene: 15. The length of the CDR3 is 17 residues. The CDR3 region has the DNA TGTGCCAGCAGTTTCCCGCAAGGAGCGGGGGAGCTCGACGAGCAGTACTTC. Protein: CASSFPQGAGELDEQYF. Supplemented by reference TRBV28 and TRBJ2-7, the full variable domain reads DVKVTQSSRYLVKRTGEKVFLECVQDMDHENMFWYRQDPGLGLRLIYFSYDVKMKEKGDIPEGYSVSREKKERFSLILESASTNQTSMYLCASSFPQGAGELDEQYFGPGTRLTVT.

This clone was seen a few times. The J gene is TRBJ2-2, the V gene TRBV28, with 12 bases lining up with TRBD2. Germline V gene lookup returns CDR1 MDHEN and CDR2 SYDVKM. After removal of 0 bases from V and 6 bases from J, the junction contained 5 bases not matched to a gene. The CDR3 is made up of 17 amino acids. CDR3 residues: CASSLWRLAGGPGELFF. CDR3 DNA: TGTGCCAGCAGTTTATGGCGCCTAGCGGGGGGGCCCGGGGAGCTGTTTTTT.

This rearrangement joins TRBV7-3 to TRBJ2-1, with TRBD2 matching 10 bases. V shed 5 bases, J shed 6 bases, and the junction held 7 bases outside the gene matches. This CDR3 spans 15 amino acids. Germline CDR1 and CDR2: SGHTA and FQGTGA. DNA for the CDR3: TGTGCCAGCAGCCCCGGGGGACTAGCGTTCAATGAGCAGTTCTTC. Translation gives CASSPGGLAFNEQFF.

This sequence joins TRBV14 and TRBJ1-2; the match to TRBD1 covers 8 bases. This CDR3 contains 15 residues. V shed 2 bases and J 6 bases; nucleotides not matched to a gene: 8. Germline lookup yields CDR1 SGHDN and CDR2 FVKESK. CDR3: CASSQLDRGSDGYTF. The CDR3 nucleotides are TGTGCCAGCAGCCAACTTGACAGGGGCTCTGATGGCTACACCTTC.

This clone was seen only once. The V gene is TRBV7-3, the J gene TRBJ2-7, with 7 bases identical to TRBD2. This CDR3 has 14 residues. Germline-derived CDR1 and CDR2 are SGHTA and FQGTGA. V shed 5 bases and J 0 bases; nucleotides not matched to a gene: 4. The CDR3 protein is CASSRTGGSYEQYF. CDR3 in DNA: TGTGCCAGCAGCCGGACGGGGGGCTCCTACGAGCAGTACTTC.

This chain connects TRBV5-1 to TRBJ2-3; D perhaps matches TRBD2 (5 bases). This CDR3 has 13 residues. CDR1 and CDR2 from the germline V gene are SGHRS and YFSETQ. V was cut by 4 bases and J by 4 bases, with 10 bases left in between. This chain's CDR3 is CASSAGKSDTQYF. For the CDR3, the DNA is TGCGCCAGCAGCGCCGGGAAGTCAGATACGCAGTATTTT.

This clone came up a few times. The chain recombines TRBV3-1 (or the pseudogene TRBV3-2) with TRBJ1-3, with D unresolved. Per the germline V gene, CDR1 is LGHDT and CDR2 is YNNKEL (reference sequence). V lost 4 bases and J lost 3, with 10 bases in between. The CDR3 is made up of 14 amino acids. CDR3: CASSPRSNGNTIYF. The DNA of the CDR3 is TGTGCCAGCAGCCCACGTTCCAATGGAAACACCATATATTTT.

J is TRBJ1-1 and V is TRBV10-3, with 9 bases that match TRBD1. Per germline, CDR1 ENHRY and CDR2 SYGVKD. The ends lost 4 bases at V and 8 bases at J; junction bases unmatched: 8. This CDR3 spans 14 amino acids. CDR3 in amino acids: CAISARQGVNEAFF. CDR3 in DNA: TGTGCCATCAGTGCGCGACAGGGGGTGAACGAAGCTTTCTTT.

This chain uses TRBV6-6 with TRBJ2-2; no clear D. Deletions cut 0 bases from V and 4 bases from J, with 6 bases between. The CDR3 is 14 residues long. Germline CDR1 MNHNY, CDR2 SVGAGI (reference sequence). In DNA form, the CDR3 reads TGTGCCAGCAGTTACTCGGGCCGCACCGGGGAGCTGTTTTTT. It yields the protein CASSYSGRTGELFF.

This clone appeared a few times. The rearrangement uses TRBV4-1 and TRBJ1-1; D remains ambiguous. Germline V lookup: CDR1 MGHRA, CDR2 YSYEKL. V shed 8 bases and J shed 0 bases, with 7 bases lying between them. The CDR3 runs 12 residues. CDR3 DNA sequence: TGCGCCAGCGGGGTAGTGAACACTGAAGCTTTCTTT. Amino acid sequence: CASGVVNTEAFF.

The chain carries TRBV12-3 or TRBV12-4 and TRBJ2-7; 9 positions match TRBD1. Trimming took 10 bases from V and 6 from J; bases not matched to a gene: 7. The length of the CDR3 is 12 residues. The CDR3 nucleotides read TGTGCCATCACGGGACAGGGAGGCGAGCAGTACTTC. The encoded protein is CAITGQGGEQYF.

V and J are TRBV7-9 and TRBJ1-3; 9 bases fit TRBD1. The germline V gene encodes CDR1 SEHNR and CDR2 FQNEAQ (reference sequence). The length of the CDR3 is 14 residues. Trimming took 7 bases from V and 3 from J; bases not matched to a gene: 4. CDR3 loop: CASTTDRGGNTIYF. CDR3 coding DNA: TGTGCCAGCACCACGGACAGGGGTGGAAACACCATATATTTT.

This chain connects TRBV3-1 (or the pseudogene TRBV3-2) to TRBJ1-4; 10 bases are shared with TRBD1. J was trimmed by 4 bases and V by 5 bases; bases with no gene match: 7. Germline CDR1 and CDR2: LGHDT and YNNKEL (reference sequence). The CDR3 loop spans 16 amino acids. The CDR3 region has the DNA TGTGCCAGCAGCAACTCGGGGACAGGGGATAATGAAAAACTGTTTTTT. Residues: CASSNSGTGDNEKLFF.